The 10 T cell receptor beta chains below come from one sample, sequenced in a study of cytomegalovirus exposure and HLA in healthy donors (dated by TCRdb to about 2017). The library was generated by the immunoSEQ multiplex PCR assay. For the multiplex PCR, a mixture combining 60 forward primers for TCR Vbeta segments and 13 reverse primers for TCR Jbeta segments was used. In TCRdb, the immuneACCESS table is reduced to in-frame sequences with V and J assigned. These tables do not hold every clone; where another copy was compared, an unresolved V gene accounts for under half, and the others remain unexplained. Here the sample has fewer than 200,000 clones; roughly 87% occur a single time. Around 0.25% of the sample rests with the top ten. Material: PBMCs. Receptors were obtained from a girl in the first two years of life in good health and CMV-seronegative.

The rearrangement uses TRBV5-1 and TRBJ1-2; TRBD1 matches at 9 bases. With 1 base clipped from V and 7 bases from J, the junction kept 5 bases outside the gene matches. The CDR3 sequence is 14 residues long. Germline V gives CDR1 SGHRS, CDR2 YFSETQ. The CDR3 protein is CASSLTGGAGGYTF. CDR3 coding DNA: TGCGCCAGCAGCTTGACAGGGGGCGCGGGTGGCTACACCTTC.

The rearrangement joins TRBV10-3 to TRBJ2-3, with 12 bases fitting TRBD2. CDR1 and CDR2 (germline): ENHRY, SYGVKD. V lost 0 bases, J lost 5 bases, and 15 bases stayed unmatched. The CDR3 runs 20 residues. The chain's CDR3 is CAISESTPSGRAGGVDTQYF. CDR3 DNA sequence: TGTGCCATCAGTGAGTCTACCCCTAGCGGGAGGGCCGGTGGAGTAGATACGCAGTATTTT.

DNA for the CDR3: TGTGCCAGCAGCTTTGGGAGGGGTAAGACTGAAGCTTTCTTT. Translation: CASSFGRGKTEAFF. This chain joins TRBV7-9 and TRBJ1-1, with a weak D call TRBD1 (5 bases). Germline CDR1 is SEHNR and CDR2 is FQNEAQ (reference sequence). This CDR3 comprises 14 residues. Deletions cut 3 bases from V and 5 bases from J, with 13 bases between. Looking up the rest from reference TRBV7-9 and TRBJ1-1 gives the full variable domain: DTGVSQNPRHKITKRGQNVTFRCDPISEHNRLYWYRQTLGQGPEFLTYFQNEAQLEKSRLLSDRFSAERPKGSFSTLEIQRTEQGDSAMYLCASSFGRGKTEAFFGQGTRLTVV.

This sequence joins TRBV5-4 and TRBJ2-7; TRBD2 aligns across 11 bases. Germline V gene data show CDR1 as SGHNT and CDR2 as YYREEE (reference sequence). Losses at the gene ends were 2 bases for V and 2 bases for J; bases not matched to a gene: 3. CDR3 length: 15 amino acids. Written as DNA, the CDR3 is TGTGCCAGCAGCTTCGATAGCGGGAGGGCCTACGAGCAGTACTTC. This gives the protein CASSFDSGRAYEQYF.

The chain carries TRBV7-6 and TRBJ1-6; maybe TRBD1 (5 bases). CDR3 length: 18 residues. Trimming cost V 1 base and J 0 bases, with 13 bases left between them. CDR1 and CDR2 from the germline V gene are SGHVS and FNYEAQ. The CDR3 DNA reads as TGTGCCAGCAGCTTAGGTCGGGGGGTAAGCTCCTATAATTCACCCCTCCACTTT. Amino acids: CASSLGRGVSSYNSPLHF. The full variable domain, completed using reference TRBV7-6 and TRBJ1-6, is GAGVSQSPRYKVTKRGQDVALRCDPISGHVSLYWYRQALGQGPEFLTYFNYEAQQDKSGLPNDRFSAERPEGSISTLTIQRTEQRDSAMYRCASSLGRGVSSYNSPLHFGNGTRLTVT.

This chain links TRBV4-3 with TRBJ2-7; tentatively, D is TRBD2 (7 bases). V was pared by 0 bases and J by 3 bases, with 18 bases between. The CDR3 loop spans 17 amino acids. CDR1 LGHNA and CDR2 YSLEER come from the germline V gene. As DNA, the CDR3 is TGCGCCAGCAGCCAAGATCCTAGGGGGAGGGCCCTCTACGAGCAGTACTTC. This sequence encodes CASSQDPRGRALYEQYF.

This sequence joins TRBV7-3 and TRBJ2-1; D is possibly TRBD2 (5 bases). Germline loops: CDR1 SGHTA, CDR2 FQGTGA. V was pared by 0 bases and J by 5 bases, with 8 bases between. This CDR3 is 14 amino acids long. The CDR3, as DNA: TGTGCCAGCAGCTTAACCGGGATCAACAATGAGCAGTTCTTC. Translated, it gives CASSLTGINNEQFF.

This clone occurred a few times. The CDR3 bases are TGCGCCAGCAGCCAAGCCAGGGGTTGGGGTGAAGCTTTCTTT. It codes for CASSQARGWGEAFF. The rearrangement links TRBV4-3 to TRBJ1-1; TRBD1 might be the D (6 bases). The V end was cut by 1 base, the J end by 7 bases, with 13 bases between. The germline V gene has CDR1 LGHNA and CDR2 YSLEER. This CDR3 region has 14 residues.

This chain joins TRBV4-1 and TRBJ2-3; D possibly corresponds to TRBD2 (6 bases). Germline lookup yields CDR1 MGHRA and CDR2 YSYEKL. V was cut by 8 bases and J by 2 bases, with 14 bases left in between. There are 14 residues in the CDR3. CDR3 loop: CASGPGVNTDTQYF. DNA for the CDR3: TGCGCCAGCGGACCGGGGGTAAACACAGATACGCAGTATTTT.

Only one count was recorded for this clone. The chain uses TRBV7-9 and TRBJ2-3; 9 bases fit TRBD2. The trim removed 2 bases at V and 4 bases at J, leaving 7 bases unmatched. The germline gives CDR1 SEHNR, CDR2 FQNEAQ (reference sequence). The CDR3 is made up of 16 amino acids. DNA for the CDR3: TGTGCCAGCAGCTTAAATGGTATAGCGGGAGCAGATACGCAGTATTTT. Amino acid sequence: CASSLNGIAGADTQYF.